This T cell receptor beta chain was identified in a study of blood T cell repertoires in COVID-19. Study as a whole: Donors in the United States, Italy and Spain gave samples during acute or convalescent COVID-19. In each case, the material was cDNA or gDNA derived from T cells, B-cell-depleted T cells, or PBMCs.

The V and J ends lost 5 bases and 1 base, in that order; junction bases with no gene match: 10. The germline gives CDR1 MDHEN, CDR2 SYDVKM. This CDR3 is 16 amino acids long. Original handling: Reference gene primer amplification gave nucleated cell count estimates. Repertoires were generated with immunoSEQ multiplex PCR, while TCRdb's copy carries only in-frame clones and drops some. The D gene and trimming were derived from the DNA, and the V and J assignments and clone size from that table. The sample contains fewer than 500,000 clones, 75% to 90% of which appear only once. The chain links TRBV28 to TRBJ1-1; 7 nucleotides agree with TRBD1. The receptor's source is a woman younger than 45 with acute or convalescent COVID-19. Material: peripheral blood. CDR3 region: CASSTGVRSRNTEAFF. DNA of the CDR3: TGTGCCAGCAGTACAGGGGTCCGGAGCAGGAACACTGAAGCTTTCTTT.